This T cell receptor beta chain was recorded in a study of T cells in Graves' hyperthyroidism and ophthalmopathy. RNA transcripts were the template for amplifying TCR beta CDR3 regions. Using the HTBI primer set, a first-round RT-PCR was run on the TCR CDR3. TCRdb called the multiplex PCR reads again in MiXCR, with one record for every CDR3 protein. The sample lists about 380,000 distinct CDR3 sequences, roughly 18% occurring once. This CDR3 comprises 13 residues. Per germline, CDR1 SEHNR and CDR2 FQNEAQ (reference sequence). V shed 5 bases and J shed 6 bases, with 10 bases lying between them. V usage is TRBV7-9 and J usage is TRBJ2-2; D gene ambiguous. The source material was blood. The sequence came from a young man with Graves' ophthalmopathy. CDR3 sequence reads: CASSLPVSGELFF. The CDR3 DNA reads as TGTGCCAGCAGCCTCCCTGTTTCCGGGGAGCTGTTTTTT.